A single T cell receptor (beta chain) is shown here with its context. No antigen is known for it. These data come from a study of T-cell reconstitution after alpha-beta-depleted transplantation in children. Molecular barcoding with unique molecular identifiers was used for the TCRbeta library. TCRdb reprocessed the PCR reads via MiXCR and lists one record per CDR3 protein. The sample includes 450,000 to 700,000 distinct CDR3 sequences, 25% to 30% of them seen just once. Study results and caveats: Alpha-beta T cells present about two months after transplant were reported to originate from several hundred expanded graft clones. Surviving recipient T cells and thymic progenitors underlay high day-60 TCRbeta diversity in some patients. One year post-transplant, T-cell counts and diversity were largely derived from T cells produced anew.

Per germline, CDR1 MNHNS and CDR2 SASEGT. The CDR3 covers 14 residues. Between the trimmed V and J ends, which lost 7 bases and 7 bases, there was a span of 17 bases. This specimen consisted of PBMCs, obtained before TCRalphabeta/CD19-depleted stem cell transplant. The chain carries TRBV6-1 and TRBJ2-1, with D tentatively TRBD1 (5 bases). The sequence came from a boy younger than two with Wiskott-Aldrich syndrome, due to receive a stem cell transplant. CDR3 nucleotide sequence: TGTGCCAGCAATCTTGGGCAGCCAGGGAATGAGCAGTTCTTC. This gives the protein CASNLGQPGNEQFF.